Following are 9 T cell receptor beta chains from one sample sequenced in a study of T cell repertoires in cytomegalovirus infection. MiXCR was run by TCRdb on the reads, yielding one entry per CDR3 protein. Counted here are more than 650,000 distinct CDR3 sequences, less than 40% occurring once; the ten biggest clones make up under 3%. What was sequenced was PBMCs. The origin of the receptors is a human donor in good health (CMV status not recorded). Some clones in this sample may be carry-over from other donors' samples.

This clonotype was seen a few times. V usage is TRBV7-6 and J usage is TRBJ2-3; 11 positions match TRBD2. The germline V gene has CDR1 SGHVS and CDR2 FNYEAQ. This CDR3 contains 17 residues. Trimming took 5 bases from V and 3 from J; bases not matched to a gene: 10. CDR3 sequence (DNA): TGTGCCAGCAGCCCATTCGTAGCGGGAGGGCCAACAGATACGCAGTATTTT. Translating it yields CASSPFVAGGPTDTQYF.

In DNA form, the CDR3 reads TGTGCCAGCAGCCTCCCGGTGGGGGGCTCCAACTCTGGGGCCAACGTCCTGACTTTC. Translation: CASSLPVGGSNSGANVLTF. The genes are TRBV7-9 and TRBJ2-6, with D tentatively TRBD1 or TRBD2 (6 bases each). Germline CDR1 reads SEHNR; CDR2 reads FQNEAQ (reference sequence). The V end lost 5 bases, the J end lost 0 bases, and 20 bases lay between the germline ends. The CDR3 length is 19 residues.

In this sample, this clonotype turned up many times. The chain links TRBV6-1 to TRBJ1-2; D is ambiguous. Deletions cut 1 base from V and 3 bases from J, with 6 bases between. The CDR3 is made up of 13 amino acids. Germline values: CDR1 MNHNS, CDR2 SASEGT. CDR3 sequence reads: CASSEGRYYGYTF. The DNA for the CDR3 is TGTGCCAGCAGTGAAGGGCGGTACTATGGCTACACCTTC.

This clonotype has only a few counts. J is TRBJ2-1 and V is TRBV4-1; 7 bases map to TRBD2. The CDR3 consists of 18 residues. V trimming: 1 base; J trimming: 2 bases; junction bases outside the gene matches: 11. CDR1 MGHRA and CDR2 YSYEKL come from the germline V gene. Written as DNA, the CDR3 is TGCGCCAGCAGCCAAGTCAGGGCCAGCGGGAATACCTACAATGAGCAGTTCTTC. It translates to CASSQVRASGNTYNEQFF.

The rearrangement uses TRBV20-1 and TRBJ2-1; TRBD1 agrees at 9 bases. Germline loops: CDR1 DFQATT, CDR2 SNEGSKA (reference sequence). This CDR3 contains 13 residues. V shed 5 bases and J 8 bases; nucleotides not matched to a gene: 7. This CDR3 reads CSAAGQGGHEQFF. The CDR3 DNA follows: TGCAGTGCTGCGGGACAGGGTGGGCATGAGCAGTTCTTC.

J is TRBJ2-1 and V is TRBV6-6; a weak D match, TRBD1 (5 bases). V lost 6 bases and J lost 7, with 19 bases in between. Germline lookup yields CDR1 MNHNY and CDR2 SVGAGI (reference sequence). This CDR3 contains 15 residues. In DNA form, the CDR3 reads TGTGCCAGCAGATACCTGGACAAGGCACTTAATGAGCAGTTCTTC. Its translation: CASRYLDKALNEQFF.

This chain connects TRBV7-2 to TRBJ1-6; 9 nucleotides align to TRBD1. The CDR3 has 18 amino acids. Germline V CDR1 and CDR2: SGHTA, FQGNSA. V lost 3 bases and J lost 0; bases outside the gene matches: 6. The CDR3 DNA reads TGTGCCAGCAGCTTTACAGGGGGCTTGAGCTCCTATAATTCACCCCTCCACTTT. It specifies CASSFTGGLSSYNSPLHF.

This chain uses TRBV7-9 with TRBJ1-1; TRBD1 matches at 7 bases. Germline V gene data show CDR1 as SEHNR and CDR2 as FQNEAQ (reference sequence). The CDR3 loop spans 15 amino acids. After removal of 6 bases from V and 1 base from J, the junction contained 8 bases not matched to a gene. The CDR3 reads CASRRPGTENTEAFF. The CDR3 DNA is TGTGCCAGCAGACGCCCCGGGACAGAGAACACTGAAGCTTTCTTT.

The chain is built from TRBV27 and TRBJ1-2; D gene uncertain. The CDR3 length is 12 residues. Trimming cost V 4 bases and J 8 bases, with 11 bases left between them. In germline, CDR1 is MNHEY, CDR2 SMNVEV (reference sequence). The CDR3: CASSSYIGGYTF. The CDR3 DNA follows: TGTGCCAGCAGTTCGTACATCGGCGGCTACACCTTC.